This TCR beta chain was sequenced for a study of regulatory T cells in long-lasting Graves disease. To make TCR beta libraries, researchers used iRepertoire HTBI primers and Arm-PCR of CDR3 regions. Using its own MiXCR run on the multiplex PCR reads, TCRdb lists one record per CDR3 protein. The profile shows about 540,000 distinct CDR3 sequences, about 13% of them singletons. Time point here: newly diagnosed GD, antithyroid drugs for less than 3 months. Following extraction of RNA from PBMCs, that RNA was used to make the TCR library. The patient group derived from an endocrinology department in Xi'an, China. This clonotype was picked up a small number of times. Unmatched junction bases numbered 10, after V lost 7 bases and J lost 6 bases. CDR3 length equals 14 residues. CDR1 is SGHNT and CDR2 is YYREEE in the germline V gene (reference sequence). This sample also appeared in a second study, on T cells in Graves' hyperthyroidism and ophthalmopathy. According to that study: Reasons for excluding patients were uncontrolled infection, other autoimmune disease, pregnancy or lactation.

The TCR was taken from a man aged 25-45 years with Graves disease. The chain couples TRBV5-4 to TRBJ2-3, with TRBD1 identical over 8 bases. Sequencing was performed on peripheral blood mononuclear cells (PBMCs), taken at new diagnosis, from a patient treated with antithyroid drugs. The CDR3 sequence: CASLNRGDTDTQYF. In DNA form, the CDR3 reads TGTGCCAGCTTAAACAGGGGGGACACCGATACGCAGTATTTT.